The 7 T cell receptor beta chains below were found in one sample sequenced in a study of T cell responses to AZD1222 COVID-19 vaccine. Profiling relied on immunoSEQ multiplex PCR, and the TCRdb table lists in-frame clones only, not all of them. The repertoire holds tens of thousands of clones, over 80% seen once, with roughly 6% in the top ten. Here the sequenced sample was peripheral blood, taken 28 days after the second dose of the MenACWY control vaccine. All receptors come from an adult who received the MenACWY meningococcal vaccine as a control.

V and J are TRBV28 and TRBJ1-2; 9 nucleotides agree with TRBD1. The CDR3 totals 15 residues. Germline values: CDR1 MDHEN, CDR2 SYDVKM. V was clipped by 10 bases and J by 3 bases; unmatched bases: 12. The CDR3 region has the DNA TGTGCCACCTCGCCCCCCACAGGGGGCGACTATGGCTACACCTTC. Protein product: CATSPPTGGDYGYTF.

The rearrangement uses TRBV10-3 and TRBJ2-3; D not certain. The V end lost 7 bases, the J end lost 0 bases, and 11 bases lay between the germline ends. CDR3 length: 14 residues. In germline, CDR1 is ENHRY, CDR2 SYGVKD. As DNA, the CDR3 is TGTGCCATCAAGGGTTCCGCTAGCACAGATACGCAGTATTTT. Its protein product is CAIKGSASTDTQYF.

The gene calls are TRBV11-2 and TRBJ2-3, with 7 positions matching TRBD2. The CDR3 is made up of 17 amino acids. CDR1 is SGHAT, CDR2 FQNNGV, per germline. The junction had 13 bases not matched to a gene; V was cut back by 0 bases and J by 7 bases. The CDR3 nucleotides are TGTGCCAGCAGCTTAGATTGGGGCGGGAGTGTGGTCCATACGCAGTATTTT. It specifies CASSLDWGGSVVHTQYF.

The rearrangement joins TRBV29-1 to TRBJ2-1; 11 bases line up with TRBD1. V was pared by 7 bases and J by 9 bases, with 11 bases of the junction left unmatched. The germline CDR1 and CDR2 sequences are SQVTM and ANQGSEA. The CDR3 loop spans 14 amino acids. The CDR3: CSGAGTGGFSEQFF. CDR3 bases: TGCAGCGGGGCCGGGACAGGGGGTTTTAGTGAGCAGTTCTTC.

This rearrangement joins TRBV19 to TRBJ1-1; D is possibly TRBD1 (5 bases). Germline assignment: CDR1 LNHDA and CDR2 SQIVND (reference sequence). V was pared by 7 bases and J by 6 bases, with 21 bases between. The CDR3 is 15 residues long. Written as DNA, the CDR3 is TGTGCCAGTACGGCAGCGGTCGGGGGGGTGCCTGAAGCTTTCTTT. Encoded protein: CASTAAVGGVPEAFF.

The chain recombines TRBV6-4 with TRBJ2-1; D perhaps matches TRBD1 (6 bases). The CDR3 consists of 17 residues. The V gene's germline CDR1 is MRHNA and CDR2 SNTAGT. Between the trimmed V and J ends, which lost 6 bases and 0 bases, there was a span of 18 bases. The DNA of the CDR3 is TGTGCCAGCAGCTTCGAACCCGGGACAACCTCCTACAATGAGCAGTTCTTC. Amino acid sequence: CASSFEPGTTSYNEQFF.

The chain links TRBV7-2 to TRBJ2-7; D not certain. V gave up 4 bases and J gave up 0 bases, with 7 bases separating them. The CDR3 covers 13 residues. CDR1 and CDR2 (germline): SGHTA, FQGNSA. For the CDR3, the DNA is TGTGCCAGCAGCTCAGGACCCTCCTACGAGCAGTACTTC. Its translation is CASSSGPSYEQYF.